This T cell receptor (beta chain) was profiled in a study of T cell repertoires in cytomegalovirus infection. Study context: Selection of CMV epitopes for the study included recently identified HLA-C-restricted and well-studied HLA-B-restricted ones. A matching HLA type, together with CMV infection, was signaled by public TCR beta signatures. Broader study findings: Dominating the ex vivo response were HLA-C-restricted CMV-specific TCR beta clonotypes. Frequencies of public TCR beta families were cumulated, and this identified carriers of CMV plus the relevant HLA.

Germline CDR1 and CDR2: MNHEY and SMNVEV (reference sequence). The CDR3 sequence is 12 residues long. After removal of 10 bases from V and 5 bases from J, the junction contained 6 bases not matched to a gene. TCRdb reanalysed the reads using MiXCR and keeps one entry per CDR3 protein. The sample records 900,000 to 950,000 distinct CDR3 sequences, about 33% being singletons. This clonotype turned up a few times. Its antigen is unidentified. The rearrangement joins TRBV27 to TRBJ2-7; 9 bases are shared with TRBD1. The sequencing used cultured CD8+ T cells from PBMCs, collected from culture after CMV antigen stimulation. The TCR was taken from a human donor in good health (CMV status not recorded). Some clones in this sample may be carry-over from other donors' samples. Here the CDR3 reads CAIRTGVHEQYF. In nucleotides, the CDR3 is TGTGCCATCCGGACAGGGGTCCACGAGCAGTACTTC.